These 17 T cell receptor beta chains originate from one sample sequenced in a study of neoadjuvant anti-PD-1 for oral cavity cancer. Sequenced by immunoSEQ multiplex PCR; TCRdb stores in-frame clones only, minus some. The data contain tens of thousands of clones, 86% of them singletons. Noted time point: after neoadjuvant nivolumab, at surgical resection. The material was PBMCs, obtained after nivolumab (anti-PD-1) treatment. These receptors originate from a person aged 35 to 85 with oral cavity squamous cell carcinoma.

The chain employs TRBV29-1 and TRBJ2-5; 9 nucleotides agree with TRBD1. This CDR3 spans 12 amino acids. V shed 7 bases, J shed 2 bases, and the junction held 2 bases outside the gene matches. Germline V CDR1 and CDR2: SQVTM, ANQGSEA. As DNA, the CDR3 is TGCAGCGCCGGGACAGGGCAAGAGACCCAGTACTTC. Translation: CSAGTGQETQYF.

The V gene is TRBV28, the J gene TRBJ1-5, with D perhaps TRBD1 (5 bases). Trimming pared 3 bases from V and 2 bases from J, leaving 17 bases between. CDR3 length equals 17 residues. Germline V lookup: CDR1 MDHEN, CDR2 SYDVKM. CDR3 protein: CASSLGEGSGGNQPQHF. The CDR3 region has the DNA TGTGCCAGCAGTTTGGGGGAGGGGTCGGGCGGCAATCAGCCCCAGCATTTT.

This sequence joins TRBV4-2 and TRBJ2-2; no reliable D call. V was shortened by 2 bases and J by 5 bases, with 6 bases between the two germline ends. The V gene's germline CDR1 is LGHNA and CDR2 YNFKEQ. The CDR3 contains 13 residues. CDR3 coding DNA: TGTGCCAGCAGCCAAACATCGACCGGGGAGCTGTTTTTT. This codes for CASSQTSTGELFF.

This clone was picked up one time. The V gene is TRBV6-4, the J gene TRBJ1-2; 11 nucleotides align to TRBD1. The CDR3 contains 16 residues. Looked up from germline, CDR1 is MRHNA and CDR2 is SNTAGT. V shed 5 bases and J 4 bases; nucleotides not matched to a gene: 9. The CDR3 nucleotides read TGTGCCAGCAGTCCTTGGACAGGGGGCTCTTTCTATGGCTACACCTTC. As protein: CASSPWTGGSFYGYTF.

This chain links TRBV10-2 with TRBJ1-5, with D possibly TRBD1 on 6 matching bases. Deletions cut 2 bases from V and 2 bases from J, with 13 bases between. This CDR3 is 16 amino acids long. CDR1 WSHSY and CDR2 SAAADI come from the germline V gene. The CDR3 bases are TGCGCCAGCAGTGAGGTGGGGGGCCAGCGCAATCAGCCCCAGCATTTT. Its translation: CASSEVGGQRNQPQHF.

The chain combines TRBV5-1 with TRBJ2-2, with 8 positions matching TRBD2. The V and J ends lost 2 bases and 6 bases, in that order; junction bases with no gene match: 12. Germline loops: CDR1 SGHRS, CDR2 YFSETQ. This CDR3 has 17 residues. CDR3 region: CASSFSSGLVRSGELFF. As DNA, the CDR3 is TGCGCCAGCAGCTTTTCTAGCGGGCTGGTAAGATCCGGGGAGCTGTTTTTT.

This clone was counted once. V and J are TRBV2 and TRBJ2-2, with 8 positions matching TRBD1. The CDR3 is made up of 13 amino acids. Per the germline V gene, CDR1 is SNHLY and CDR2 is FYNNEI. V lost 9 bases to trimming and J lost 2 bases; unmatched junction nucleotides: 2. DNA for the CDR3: TGTGCCAGTGGGACAGGCAACACCGGGGAGCTGTTTTTT. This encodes CASGTGNTGELFF.

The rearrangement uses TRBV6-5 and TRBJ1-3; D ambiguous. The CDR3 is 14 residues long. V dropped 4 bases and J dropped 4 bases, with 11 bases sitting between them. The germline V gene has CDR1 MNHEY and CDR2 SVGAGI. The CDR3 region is CASSSRAWGNTIYF. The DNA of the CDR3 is TGTGCCAGCAGTTCGCGGGCCTGGGGAAACACCATATATTTT.

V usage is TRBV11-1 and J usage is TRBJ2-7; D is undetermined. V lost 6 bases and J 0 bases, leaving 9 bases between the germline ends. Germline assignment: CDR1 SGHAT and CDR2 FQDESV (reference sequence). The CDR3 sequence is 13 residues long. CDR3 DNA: TGTGCCAGCAGTCGGACGGACTCCTACGAGCAGTACTTC. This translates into CASSRTDSYEQYF.

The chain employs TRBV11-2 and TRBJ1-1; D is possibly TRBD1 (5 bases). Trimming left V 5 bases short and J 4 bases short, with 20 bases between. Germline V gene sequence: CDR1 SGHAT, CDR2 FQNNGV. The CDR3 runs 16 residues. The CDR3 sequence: CASSRPWPTVFTEAFF. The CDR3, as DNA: TGTGCCAGCAGCCGTCCCTGGCCGACAGTCTTCACTGAAGCTTTCTTT.

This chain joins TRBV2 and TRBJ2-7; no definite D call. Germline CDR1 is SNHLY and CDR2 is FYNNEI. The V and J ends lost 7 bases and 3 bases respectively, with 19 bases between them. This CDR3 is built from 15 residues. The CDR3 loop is CASKTFVADDYEQYF. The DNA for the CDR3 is TGTGCCAGCAAAACTTTCGTCGCGGATGACTACGAGCAGTACTTC.

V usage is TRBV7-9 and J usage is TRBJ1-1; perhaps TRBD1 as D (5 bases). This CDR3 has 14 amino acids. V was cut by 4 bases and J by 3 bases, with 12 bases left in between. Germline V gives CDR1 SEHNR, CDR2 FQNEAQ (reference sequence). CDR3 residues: CASSSQGMHTEAFF. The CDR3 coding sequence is TGTGCCAGCAGCTCTCAGGGTATGCACACTGAAGCTTTCTTT.

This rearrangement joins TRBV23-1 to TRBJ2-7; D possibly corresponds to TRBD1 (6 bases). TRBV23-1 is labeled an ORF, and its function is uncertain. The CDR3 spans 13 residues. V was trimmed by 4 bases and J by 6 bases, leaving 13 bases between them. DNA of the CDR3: TGCGCCAGCAGTCTAAACAGGGCATCCGAGCAGTACTTC. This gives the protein CASSLNRASEQYF.

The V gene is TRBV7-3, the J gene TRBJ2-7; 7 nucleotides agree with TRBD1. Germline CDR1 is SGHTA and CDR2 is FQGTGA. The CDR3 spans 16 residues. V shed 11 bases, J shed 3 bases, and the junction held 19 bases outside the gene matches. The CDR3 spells CAQRVGGTQWDYEQYF. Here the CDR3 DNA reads TGTGCCCAAAGAGTAGGGGGCACGCAATGGGACTACGAGCAGTACTTC.

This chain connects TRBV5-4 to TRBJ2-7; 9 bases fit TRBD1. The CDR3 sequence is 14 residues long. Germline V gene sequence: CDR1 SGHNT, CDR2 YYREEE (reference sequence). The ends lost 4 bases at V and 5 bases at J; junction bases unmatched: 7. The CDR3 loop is CASSVRDRVHEQYF. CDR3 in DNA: TGTGCCAGCAGCGTCCGGGACAGGGTCCACGAGCAGTACTTC.

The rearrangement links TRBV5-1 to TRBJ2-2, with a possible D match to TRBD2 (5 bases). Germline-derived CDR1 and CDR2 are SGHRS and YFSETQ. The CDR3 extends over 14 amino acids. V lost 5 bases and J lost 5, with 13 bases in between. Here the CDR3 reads CASRGAGSTGELFF. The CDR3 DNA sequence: TGCGCCAGCAGGGGAGCAGGATCGACCGGGGAGCTGTTTTTT.

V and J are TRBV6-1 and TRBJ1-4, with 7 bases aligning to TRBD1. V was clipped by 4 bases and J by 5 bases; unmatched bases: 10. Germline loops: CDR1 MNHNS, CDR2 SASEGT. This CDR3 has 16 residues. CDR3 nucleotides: TGTGCCAGCAGTGTCCCGTGGACAGGCCGGAATGAAAAACTGTTTTTT. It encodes CASSVPWTGRNEKLFF.